The T cell receptor (beta chain) under discussion was sequenced for a study of blood T cell repertoires in COVID-19. Overall study context: The analysed material was cDNA or gDNA that came from T cells, B-cell-depleted T cells, or PBMCs.

Generated by immunoSEQ multiplex PCR, the TCRdb table keeps only in-frame clones and is missing some. The sample contains 250,000 to 300,000 clones, roughly 90% of which appear only once. Germline V gene lookup returns CDR1 SGHRS and CDR2 YFSETQ. Trimming stripped 0 bases from V and 0 bases from J, with 9 bases between. The CDR3 runs 16 residues. J is TRBJ1-4 and V is TRBV5-1; D remains unclear. This receptor was obtained from a man aged 50 to 60 with acute or convalescent COVID-19. Sequencing used peripheral blood. The CDR3 DNA reads as TGCGCCAGCAGCTTGGGTCACTTTGCAACTAATGAAAAACTGTTTTTT. This encodes CASSLGHFATNEKLFF.